These 31 T cell receptor beta chains share one sample of origin, sequenced in a study of cytomegalovirus exposure and HLA in healthy donors. This PCR relied on a set of 60 Vbeta primers and 13 Jbeta primers. Clones were sequenced by immunoSEQ multiplex PCR, and TCRdb holds only the in-frame ones, with some missing. The sample lists 180,000 or so clones, approximately 70% seen once, with roughly 2.5% in the top ten. Sequencing was done on a sample of PBMCs. The receptor set was obtained from a human donor in good health.

This sequence joins TRBV5-6 and TRBJ2-5; D is uncertain. The DNA end lines up better with TRBJ2-7; the J call may be wrong. There are 13 residues in the CDR3. CDR1 is SGHDT, CDR2 YYEEEE, per germline. The CDR3 DNA reads as TGTGCCAGCAGCTTGGTAGGCTACTACGAGCAGTACTTC. Amino acids: CASSLVGYYEQYF.

The chain uses TRBV7-2 and TRBJ1-5; 8 bases are a match to TRBD1. Per the germline V gene, CDR1 is SGHTA and CDR2 is FQGNSA. The CDR3 loop spans 15 amino acids. J was trimmed by 1 base and V by 1 base; bases with no gene match: 0. In nucleotides, the CDR3 is TGTGCCAGCAGCTTAGGGACAGGGAGCAATCAGCCCCAGCATTTT. Translation: CASSLGTGSNQPQHF. The complete variable domain, with remaining parts taken from reference TRBV7-2 and TRBJ1-5, reads GAGVSQSPSNKVTEKGKDVELRCDPISGHTALYWYRQSLGQGLEFLIYFQGNSAPDKSGLPSDRFSAERTGGSVSTLTIQRTQQEDSAVYLCASSLGTGSNQPQHFGDGTRLSIL.

V and J are TRBV5-6 and TRBJ1-2, with D unresolved. Germline V gene data show CDR1 as SGHDT and CDR2 as YYEEEE. Trimming shortened V by 0 bases and J by 2 bases, and 8 bases separated the two germline ends. CDR3 length: 14 amino acids. This CDR3 reads CASSLGQANYGYTF. The DNA of the CDR3 is TGTGCCAGCAGCTTGGGTCAGGCCAACTATGGCTACACCTTC. Together with reference TRBV5-6 and TRBJ1-2, the CDR3 gives the full variable domain: DAGVTQSPTHLIKTRGQQVTLRCSPKSGHDTVSWYQQALGQGPQFIFQYYEEEERQRGNFPDRFSGHQFPNYSSELNVNALLLGDSALYLCASSLGQANYGYTFGSGTRLTVV.

The chain combines TRBV6-6 with TRBJ2-7; no firm D call. CDR1 and CDR2 from the germline V gene are MNHNY and SVGAGI (reference sequence). The CDR3 covers 12 residues. The V and J ends lost 2 bases and 7 bases respectively, with 9 bases between them. The CDR3 DNA reads as TGTGCCAGCAGTTACGAGATGCGAGAGCAGTACTTC. Translated, it gives CASSYEMREQYF.

The J gene is TRBJ1-4, the V gene TRBV7-6; D is possibly TRBD1 (6 bases). Germline values: CDR1 SGHVS, CDR2 FNYEAQ. V was clipped by 5 bases and J by 8 bases, with 12 bases between them. The CDR3 is 13 residues long. The CDR3 DNA sequence: TGTGCCAGCAGCATCCAGGGGAGCGAAAAACTGTTTTTT. Translation: CASSIQGSEKLFF.

The chain joins TRBV27 to TRBJ2-1, with D possibly being TRBD1 (5 bases). The V gene's germline CDR1 is MNHEY and CDR2 SMNVEV (reference sequence). CDR3 length: 13 residues. V shed 6 bases and J shed 3 bases, with 9 bases lying between them. CDR3 nucleotide sequence: TGTGCCAGCAGGCCCACAGGCTACAATGAGCAGTTCTTC. Translating it yields CASRPTGYNEQFF.

The chain couples TRBV7-9 to TRBJ2-5; 14 nucleotides align to TRBD2. The CDR3 covers 16 residues. The ends lost 5 bases at V and 5 bases at J; junction bases unmatched: 7. Per germline, CDR1 SEHNR and CDR2 FQNEAQ (reference sequence). As DNA, the CDR3 is TGTGCCAGCAGCCCGACCCGACTAGCGGGGGGGGAGACCCAGTACTTC. This translates into CASSPTRLAGGETQYF.

In its sample, this clone was seen a few times. This sample includes further DNA sequences coding for the same CDR3. The rearrangement joins TRBV27 to TRBJ2-1, with 11 bases matching TRBD2. The length of the CDR3 is 15 residues. J was trimmed by 3 bases and V by 5 bases; bases with no gene match: 3. CDR1 and CDR2 from the germline V gene are MNHEY and SMNVEV (reference sequence). The CDR3 nucleotides read TGTGCCAGCAGTCCCGGGACTAGCGGCTACAATGAGCAGTTCTTC. Residues: CASSPGTSGYNEQFF.

The chain recombines TRBV4-1 with TRBJ1-1; possibly TRBD1 for D (5 bases). This CDR3 spans 15 amino acids. The V end was cut by 4 bases, the J end by 4 bases, with 16 bases between. The germline V gene has CDR1 MGHRA and CDR2 YSYEKL. This chain's CDR3 is CASSLPGVGGTEAFF. DNA for the CDR3: TGCGCCAGCAGCCTCCCTGGGGTCGGGGGCACTGAAGCTTTCTTT.

The rearrangement uses TRBV10-3 and TRBJ1-1, with TRBD1 identical over 9 bases. The germline gives CDR1 ENHRY, CDR2 SYGVKD. The junction had 14 bases not matched to a gene; V was cut back by 11 bases and J by 4 bases. The CDR3 extends over 15 amino acids. DNA for the CDR3: TGTGCCGCATTCCGGGACAGGGACGGTAGCACTGAAGCTTTCTTT. It yields the protein CAAFRDRDGSTEAFF.

The chain links TRBV7-3 to TRBJ1-6; D gene ambiguous. Germline V gene sequence: CDR1 SGHTA, CDR2 FQGTGA. V was cut by 5 bases and J by 9 bases, with 8 bases left in between. The CDR3 runs 12 residues. DNA for the CDR3: TGTGCCAGCAGCCTCCCTAGTTCACCCCTCCACTTT. Its translation: CASSLPSSPLHF. The full variable domain, rest sourced from reference TRBV7-3 and TRBJ1-6, is GAGVSQTPSNKVTEKGKYVELRCDPISGHTALYWYRQSLGQGPEFLIYFQGTGAADDSGLPNDRFFAVRPEGSVSTLKIQRTERGDSAVYLCASSLPSSPLHFGNGTRLTVT.

Notes on this clone: Distinct nucleotide sequences in the sample also encode this CDR3. This chain connects TRBV19 to TRBJ1-1; D remains unclear. The V end lost 4 bases, the J end lost 5 bases, and 5 bases lay between the germline ends. The CDR3 has 11 residues. Germline assignment: CDR1 LNHDA and CDR2 SQIVND (reference sequence). CDR3: CASSRGTEAFF. DNA for the CDR3: TGTGCCAGTAGTAGAGGGACTGAAGCTTTCTTT.

The chain is built from TRBV10-2 and TRBJ2-1; TRBD2 matches 9 bases. The CDR3 is 16 residues long. Germline CDR1 is WSHSY and CDR2 is SAAADI. J lost 0 bases, V lost 4 bases, and 4 bases had no gene match. The CDR3 reads CASSGERGASYNEQFF. The CDR3 nucleotides read TGCGCCAGCAGTGGGGAGCGGGGGGCCTCCTACAATGAGCAGTTCTTC.

In its sample, this clone was seen a few times. This rearrangement joins TRBV30 to TRBJ1-1, with a weak D call TRBD1 (5 bases). Trimming removed 5 bases from V and 1 base from J, with 11 bases in between. The CDR3 runs 13 residues. Germline CDR1 and CDR2: GTSNPN and SVGIG (reference sequence). CDR3 DNA: TGTGCCTGGGACTTGACAGCGAACACTGAAGCTTTCTTT. It encodes CAWDLTANTEAFF.

This rearrangement joins TRBV15 to TRBJ1-5; D uncertain. Trimming stripped 1 base from V and 4 bases from J, with 14 bases between. Germline-derived CDR1 and CDR2 are LNHNV and YYDKDF (reference sequence). This CDR3 spans 16 amino acids. As DNA, the CDR3 is TGTGCCACCAGCAGAGTGCAAGCAGGCCCTAATCAGCCCCAGCATTTT. It translates to CATSRVQAGPNQPQHF.

The V call is TRBV5-4, the J call TRBJ1-6; no reliable D call. V was pared by 2 bases and J by 8 bases, with 11 bases between. CDR1 is SGHNT, CDR2 YYREEE, per germline (reference sequence). The CDR3 loop spans 14 amino acids. The CDR3 reads CASSLDLRHSPLHF. The CDR3 nucleotides read TGTGCCAGCAGCTTAGACTTGAGGCATTCACCCCTCCACTTT. Full variable domain (missing parts from reference TRBV5-4 and TRBJ1-6): ETGVTQSPTHLIKTRGQQVTLRCSSQSGHNTVSWYQQALGQGPQFIFQYYREEENGRGNFPPRFSGLQFPNYSSELNVNALELDDSALYLCASSLDLRHSPLHFGNGTRLTVT.

In the case of this clone: Within the sample, other DNA sequences also encode this same CDR3. The genes are TRBV7-9 and TRBJ2-7; possible D gene TRBD1, 6 bases. The V end was cut by 1 base, the J end by 3 bases, with 7 bases between. This CDR3 contains 13 residues. Germline CDR1 reads SEHNR; CDR2 reads FQNEAQ (reference sequence). The CDR3 sequence is CASSLEQGYEQYF. CDR3 sequence (DNA): TGTGCCAGCAGCTTAGAACAGGGCTACGAGCAGTACTTC.

The chain uses TRBV10-3 and TRBJ1-1; 9 nucleotides align to TRBD1. In germline, CDR1 is ENHRY, CDR2 SYGVKD. CDR3 length: 13 residues. V dropped 6 bases and J dropped 7; count of bases not matched to a gene: 6. CDR3 nucleotides: TGTGCCATCAGCGCGGACAGGGGTGATGAAGCTTTCTTT. Translation: CAISADRGDEAFF.

This chain uses TRBV6-6 with TRBJ2-5; 8 nucleotides agree with TRBD1. This CDR3 contains 15 residues. The junction had 7 bases not matched to a gene; V was cut back by 6 bases and J by 1 base. Germline-derived CDR1 and CDR2 are MNHNY and SVGAGI (reference sequence). In DNA form, the CDR3 reads TGTGCCAGCAGGGGGACCGGGACAGGCCAAGAGACCCAGTACTTC. Its translation: CASRGTGTGQETQYF.

In its sample, this clone was seen a few times. V usage is TRBV30 and J usage is TRBJ2-7; 7 bases fit TRBD1. The CDR3 runs to 14 residues. J gave up 3 bases and V 0 bases, and 5 bases lay outside the gene matches. The germline gives CDR1 GTSNPN, CDR2 SVGIG (reference sequence). The CDR3 is CAWSVPPGGYEQYF. The CDR3 DNA reads TGTGCCTGGAGTGTACCGCCAGGGGGCTACGAGCAGTACTTC.

The chain has TRBV7-2 and TRBJ2-1; 8 bases match TRBD1. The trim removed 5 bases at V and 4 bases at J, leaving 7 bases unmatched. Per the germline V gene, CDR1 is SGHTA and CDR2 is FQGNSA. The CDR3 extends over 15 amino acids. The CDR3 DNA reads TGTGCCAGCAGCCCCGCAGGGGGCTCATACAATGAGCAGTTCTTC. Translating gives CASSPAGGSYNEQFF. Full variable domain (outside the CDR3, taken from reference TRBV7-2 and TRBJ2-1): GAGVSQSPSNKVTEKGKDVELRCDPISGHTALYWYRQSLGQGLEFLIYFQGNSAPDKSGLPSDRFSAERTGGSVSTLTIQRTQQEDSAVYLCASSPAGGSYNEQFFGPGTRLTVL.

V and J are TRBV6-5 and TRBJ1-2; 10 bases line up with TRBD1. Germline CDR1 reads MNHEY; CDR2 reads SVGAGI. The trim removed 10 bases at V and 4 bases at J, leaving 12 bases unmatched. The CDR3 runs 15 residues. For the CDR3, the DNA is TGTGCCACCAGCTCTTCCCGGGACAGGGGCTATGGCTACACCTTC. The encoded protein is CATSSSRDRGYGYTF.

This chain links TRBV13 with TRBJ2-1; TRBD2 matches at 15 bases. There are 16 residues in the CDR3. The germline V gene encodes CDR1 PRHDT and CDR2 FYEKMQ (reference sequence). V lost 3 bases to trimming and J lost 10 bases; unmatched junction nucleotides: 7. The CDR3 loop reads CASSFPGGLAGGEQFF. DNA of the CDR3: TGTGCCAGCAGCTTCCCCGGGGGACTAGCGGGGGGCGAGCAGTTCTTC.

V and J are TRBV6-5 and TRBJ2-7; TRBD1 is a possible D gene (5 bases). V was pared by 6 bases and J by 2 bases, with 14 bases between. Germline assignment: CDR1 MNHEY and CDR2 SVGAGI. This CDR3 has 14 residues. The DNA for the CDR3 is TGTGCCAGCAGCGCTAGACAGCCCCCCTACGAGCAGTACTTC. Translated, it gives CASSARQPPYEQYF.

The CDR3 loop reads CASSRGLAENNEQFF. The CDR3, as DNA: TGTGCCAGCAGCCGGGGACTAGCGGAAAACAATGAGCAGTTCTTC. The chain uses TRBV5-8 and TRBJ2-1; 11 nucleotides line up with TRBD2. The length of the CDR3 is 15 residues. V was clipped by 4 bases and J by 5 bases; unmatched bases: 5. Per the germline V gene, CDR1 is SGHTS and CDR2 is YDEGEE.

This chain joins TRBV10-1 and TRBJ2-5; 7 bases fit TRBD1. The germline CDR1 and CDR2 sequences are WNHNN and SYGVQD (reference sequence). Trimming took 8 bases from V and 5 from J; bases not matched to a gene: 8. The length of the CDR3 is 13 residues. CDR3 in amino acids: CASGTGAGETQYF. In nucleotides, the CDR3 is TGCGCCAGCGGCACAGGGGCAGGGGAGACCCAGTACTTC.

This chain connects TRBV2 to TRBJ1-5, with a tentative D call TRBD1 (5 bases). The CDR3 spans 16 residues. CDR1 SNHLY and CDR2 FYNNEI come from the germline V gene. V was pared by 9 bases and J by 2 bases, with 20 bases between. This CDR3 is CASQRGGFLRNQPQHF. The CDR3 DNA is TGTGCCAGTCAGAGGGGAGGGTTCTTACGCAATCAGCCCCAGCATTTT. The variable domain in full, with the rest retrieved from reference TRBV2 and TRBJ1-5, is EPEVTQTPSHQVTQMGQEVILRCVPISNHLYFYWYRQILGQKVEFLVSFYNNEISEKSEIFDDQFSVERPDGSNFTLKIRSTKLEDSAMYFCASQRGGFLRNQPQHFGDGTRLSIL.

This chain joins TRBV5-1 and TRBJ2-1; TRBD2 aligns across 7 bases. Germline assignment: CDR1 SGHRS and CDR2 YFSETQ. The CDR3 loop spans 15 amino acids. The trim removed 4 bases at V and 5 bases at J, leaving 9 bases unmatched. This CDR3 reads CASSLWGGENNEQFF. In DNA, the CDR3 is TGCGCCAGCAGCCTCTGGGGGGGGGAGAACAATGAGCAGTTCTTC.

V usage is TRBV2 and J usage is TRBJ1-4; D remains ambiguous. The V gene's germline CDR1 is SNHLY and CDR2 FYNNEI. The CDR3 length is 14 residues. With 3 bases removed from V and 5 bases from J, the gap between germline ends came to 10 bases. This CDR3 reads CASSDSGENEKLFF. DNA for the CDR3: TGTGCCAGCAGTGATTCCGGAGAAAATGAAAAACTGTTTTTT.

The chain is built from TRBV9 and TRBJ1-1; the D is unclear. Looked up from germline, CDR1 is SGDLS and CDR2 is YYNGEE. The CDR3 has 13 amino acids. Trimming removed 2 bases from V and 3 bases from J, with 8 bases in between. CDR3 amino acids: CASSVGRYTEAFF. CDR3 nucleotides: TGTGCCAGCAGCGTGGGCAGATACACTGAAGCTTTCTTT. The complete variable domain, with remaining parts taken from reference TRBV9 and TRBJ1-1, reads DSGVTQTPKHLITATGQRVTLRCSPRSGDLSVYWYQQSLDQGLQFLIQYYNGEERAKGNILERFSAQQFPDLHSELNLSSLELGDSALYFCASSVGRYTEAFFGQGTRLTVV.

V usage is TRBV30 and J usage is TRBJ2-5; 7 bases agree with TRBD2. This CDR3 is 14 amino acids long. After removal of 5 bases from V and 11 bases from J, the junction contained 17 bases not matched to a gene. Per germline, CDR1 GTSNPN and CDR2 SVGIG (reference sequence). The DNA for the CDR3 is TGTGCCTGGGAGGGCGGGGGAGGGTCGGGAGAGCAGTACTTC. This codes for CAWEGGGGSGEQYF.